The 11 T cell receptor beta chains below come from one sample, sequenced in a study of blood T cell repertoires in COVID-19. Assay used: immunoSEQ multiplex PCR; TCRdb lists only in-frame clones, some missing. The profile shows roughly 160,000 clones, around nine tenths of them singletons. The sequenced material came from peripheral blood. The receptors shown here come from a woman older than 75 with COVID-19, enrolled during active disease.

This clone was seen a few times. V is TRBV24-1 and J is TRBJ1-1; 7 nucleotides align to TRBD1. Germline CDR1 and CDR2: KGHDR and SFDVKD. The CDR3 runs 15 residues. The ends lost 4 bases at V and 0 bases at J; junction bases unmatched: 4. CDR3 DNA sequence: TGTGCCACCAGTGAGGGGACAGTGTTGAACACTGAAGCTTTCTTT. Protein: CATSEGTVLNTEAFF.

This chain joins TRBV7-2 and TRBJ2-7; 8 bases are shared with TRBD2. The length of the CDR3 is 15 residues. Germline values: CDR1 SGHTA, CDR2 FQGNSA. V was clipped by 4 bases and J by 2 bases; unmatched bases: 7. The CDR3 coding sequence is TGTGCCAGCAGCTCCATGGCGGGAGGCCCCTACGAGCAGTACTTC. Translated, it gives CASSSMAGGPYEQYF.

The chain is built from TRBV3-1 (or the pseudogene TRBV3-2) and TRBJ2-4; D unresolved. The germline V and J ends were trimmed by 2 bases and 0 bases, with 2 bases remaining between them. CDR1 is LGHDT, CDR2 YNNKEL, per germline (reference sequence). This CDR3 has 13 residues. The chain's CDR3 is CASSQLAKNIQYF. DNA for the CDR3: TGTGCCAGCAGCCAACTAGCCAAAAACATTCAGTACTTC.

This rearrangement joins TRBV7-3 to TRBJ2-3; 11 nucleotides agree with TRBD2. CDR1 and CDR2 from the germline V gene are SGHTA and FQGTGA. The CDR3 consists of 15 residues. V lost 2 bases to trimming and J lost 5 bases; unmatched junction nucleotides: 3. The CDR3 nucleotides are TGTGCCAGCAGCTTAGGGCTAGCGGGAGGAGATACGCAGTATTTT. Its protein is CASSLGLAGGDTQYF.

The V gene is TRBV5-4, the J gene TRBJ2-2, with 9 bases fitting TRBD2. This CDR3 has 15 amino acids. CDR1 SGHNT and CDR2 YYREEE come from the germline V gene (reference sequence). V trimming: 2 bases; J trimming: 2 bases; junction bases outside the gene matches: 1. CDR3 loop: CASSFSGRNTGELFF. CDR3 coding DNA: TGTGCCAGCAGCTTTAGCGGGAGAAACACCGGGGAGCTGTTTTTT.

The chain combines TRBV5-4 with TRBJ1-2; the match to TRBD1 covers 7 bases. Germline lookup yields CDR1 SGHNT and CDR2 YYREEE (reference sequence). V was pared by 2 bases and J by 5 bases, with 9 bases of the junction left unmatched. The CDR3 has 15 amino acids. The CDR3 is CASSLEGAQRYGYTF. CDR3 nucleotide sequence: TGTGCCAGCAGCTTAGAGGGGGCGCAACGATATGGCTACACCTTC.

This chain connects TRBV7-9 to TRBJ2-2, with 9 bases fitting TRBD2. The CDR3 sequence is 15 residues long. Trimming at V came to 5 bases and at J to 2 bases, leaving 3 bases not matched to a gene. Germline assignment: CDR1 SEHNR and CDR2 FQNEAQ (reference sequence). The CDR3 bases are TGTGCCAGCAGCGCTAGCGGGAAAAACACCGGGGAGCTGTTTTTT. It is translated as CASSASGKNTGELFF.

The V call is TRBV4-3, the J call TRBJ1-2, with a tentative D call TRBD1 (5 bases). Deletions cut 0 bases from V and 8 bases from J, with 13 bases between. Per germline, CDR1 LGHNA and CDR2 YSLEER. The length of the CDR3 is 14 residues. CDR3 DNA sequence: TGCGCCAGCAGCCAAGATCGCGGGGCAGGGGGCTACACCTTC. It translates to CASSQDRGAGGYTF.

As concerns this clone: A read error may produce the germline difference seen at one junction end. The chain recombines TRBV7-2 with TRBJ2-1, with D perhaps matching TRBD2 (5 bases). The CDR3 has 16 amino acids. Germline V CDR1 and CDR2: SGHTA, FQGNSA. CDR3 amino acids: CASTLRHGGVANEQFF. Here the CDR3 DNA reads TGTGCCAGCACCTTACGCCATGGAGGAGTGGCCAATGAGCAGTTCTTC.

V usage is TRBV6-5 and J usage is TRBJ2-6; 7 nucleotides align to TRBD1. Germline CDR1 reads MNHEY; CDR2 reads SVGAGI. CDR3 length: 15 residues. V gave up 6 bases and J gave up 2 bases; unmatched junction bases: 4. The CDR3 coding sequence is TGTGCCAGCAGCGTAACAGGGGCTGGGGCCAACGTCCTGACTTTC. This translates into CASSVTGAGANVLTF.

The chain combines TRBV7-9 with TRBJ1-2; 11 nucleotides align to TRBD1. V was pared by 5 bases and J by 8 bases, with 19 bases of the junction left unmatched. This CDR3 region has 18 residues. The V gene's germline CDR1 is SEHNR and CDR2 FQNEAQ (reference sequence). The CDR3: CASSPDPGQGVFLGGYTF. The DNA for the CDR3 is TGTGCCAGCAGCCCCGACCCGGGACAGGGGGTTTTTTTGGGGGGCTACACCTTC.